These 16 T cell receptor beta chains were all obtained from the same sample, sequenced in a study of cytomegalovirus exposure and HLA in healthy donors. The data were produced by immunoSEQ multiplex PCR, yet TCRdb's version contains in-frame clones alone and is incomplete. The sample has about 49,000 clones, 85% to 95% seen once. The sequenced sample was PBMCs. These receptors originate from a man between 18 and 35 years old in good health and CMV-seronegative.

The chain couples TRBV27 to TRBJ2-3; 8 bases are a match to TRBD2. Germline V lookup: CDR1 MNHEY, CDR2 SMNVEV (reference sequence). The CDR3 is 16 amino acids. The V and J ends lost 5 bases and 2 bases, in that order; junction bases with no gene match: 9. This CDR3 is CASSATSGSPTDTQYF. The DNA for the CDR3 is TGTGCCAGCAGTGCCACTAGCGGTTCGCCCACAGATACGCAGTATTTT.

This chain uses TRBV7-3 with TRBJ2-1; D is uncertain. CDR3 length: 14 residues. CDR1 is SGHTA, CDR2 FQGTGA, per germline. V gave up 2 bases and J gave up 1 base, with 6 bases separating them. The CDR3 nucleotides are TGTGCCAGCAGCTTATATCAGTCCTACAATGAGCAGTTCTTC. Translating gives CASSLYQSYNEQFF.

This clone was found a few times. This rearrangement joins TRBV5-1 to TRBJ1-2, with 7 positions matching TRBD1. After removal of 4 bases from V and 6 bases from J, the junction contained 3 bases not matched to a gene. Germline V gives CDR1 SGHRS, CDR2 YFSETQ. The length of the CDR3 is 12 residues. In DNA, the CDR3 is TGCGCCAGCAGCCCTCAGGGGGATGGCTACACCTTC. This encodes CASSPQGDGYTF.

The chain carries TRBV19 and TRBJ2-7, with TRBD2 matching over 11 bases. This CDR3 is built from 16 residues. The V gene's germline CDR1 is LNHDA and CDR2 SQIVND (reference sequence). J was trimmed by 2 bases and V by 5 bases; bases with no gene match: 8. This chain's CDR3 is CASSYRTSGSPYEQYF. CDR3 nucleotides: TGTGCCAGTAGTTACCGGACTAGCGGGTCCCCCTACGAGCAGTACTTC.

This sequence joins TRBV27 and TRBJ2-5; 12 bases match TRBD1. The J segment lost 4 bases and the V segment lost 10 bases, leaving 7 bases of the junction unmatched. The germline CDR1 and CDR2 sequences are MNHEY and SMNVEV (reference sequence). The CDR3 contains 14 residues. This CDR3 is CATRGQGARETQYF. The DNA of the CDR3 is TGTGCCACCAGGGGACAGGGGGCACGAGAGACCCAGTACTTC.

This chain uses TRBV5-1 with TRBJ1-2; the match to TRBD1 covers 8 bases. With 4 bases clipped from V and 8 bases from J, the junction kept 10 bases outside the gene matches. The CDR3 has 14 residues. The V gene's germline CDR1 is SGHRS and CDR2 YFSETQ. This CDR3 is CASSRGQGDRGYTF. The CDR3 nucleotides are TGCGCCAGCAGCCGTGGACAGGGAGATCGGGGCTACACCTTC.

This clone was recorded once. This rearrangement joins TRBV7-9 to TRBJ1-3; D may be TRBD1 (6 bases). The germline gives CDR1 SEHNR, CDR2 FQNEAQ (reference sequence). Trimming removed 2 bases at V and 2 bases at J, with 7 bases between. The CDR3 extends over 14 amino acids. CDR3 residues: CASSLTGTGNTIYF. Here the CDR3 DNA reads TGTGCCAGCAGCTTAACAGGGACTGGAAACACCATATATTTT.

The chain has TRBV25-1 and TRBJ2-1, with 11 bases aligning to TRBD1. This CDR3 has 17 residues. From germline, CDR1 is MGHDK and CDR2 SYGVNS. The V and J ends lost 3 bases and 4 bases, in that order; junction bases with no gene match: 8. The CDR3 region has the DNA TGTGCCAGCAGTGAGCCCGGACAGGGGGCTGTGTACAATGAGCAGTTCTTC. This sequence encodes CASSEPGQGAVYNEQFF. Filled out from reference TRBV25-1 and TRBJ2-1, the complete variable domain reads EADIYQTPRYLVIGTGKKITLECSQTMGHDKMYWYQQDPGMELHLIHYSYGVNSTEKGDLSSESTVSRIRTEHFPLTLESARPSHTSQYLCASSEPGQGAVYNEQFFGPGTRLTVL.

The chain has TRBV5-1 and TRBJ2-6; D is unresolved. Germline loops: CDR1 SGHRS, CDR2 YFSETQ. The CDR3 has 19 residues. V gave up 6 bases and J gave up 0 bases, with 22 bases separating them. DNA of the CDR3: TGCGCCAGCACCTCACAGACCAGAACAGCATACTCTGGGGCCAACGTCCTGACTTTC. It translates to CASTSQTRTAYSGANVLTF.

The gene calls are TRBV7-2 and TRBJ1-5; 9 bases are a match to TRBD1. With V trimmed by 5 bases and J by 4 bases, 9 bases remained unmatched. The CDR3 is made up of 16 amino acids. The germline V gene has CDR1 SGHTA and CDR2 FQGNSA. In DNA form, the CDR3 reads TGTGCCAGCAGCCACGGGACAGGGTCGGAGAATCAGCCCCAGCATTTT. It yields the protein CASSHGTGSENQPQHF.

The CDR3 region is CASSLGRGGPQGEQFF. The DNA for the CDR3 is TGTGCCAGCAGCTTAGGTCGGGGGGGCCCCCAGGGTGAGCAGTTCTTC. The chain combines TRBV11-2 with TRBJ2-1; TRBD2 agrees at 8 bases. The length of the CDR3 is 16 residues. CDR1 and CDR2 (germline): SGHAT, FQNNGV. V trimming: 1 base; J trimming: 9 bases; junction bases outside the gene matches: 11.

The CDR3 DNA follows: TGTGCCATCAGAGGTGACAGCAGCCAAGAGACCCAGTACTTC. This translates into CAIRGDSSQETQYF. The chain recombines TRBV10-3 with TRBJ2-5; D is perhaps TRBD1 (5 bases). The CDR3 totals 14 residues. Trimming cost V 6 bases and J 1 base, with 12 bases left between them. Germline V CDR1 and CDR2: ENHRY, SYGVKD.

V gene TRBV9 combines with J gene TRBJ2-1, with a weak D call TRBD2 (7 bases). The CDR3 totals 14 residues. V lost 3 bases to trimming and J lost 4 bases, with 11 bases between them. Germline assignment: CDR1 SGDLS and CDR2 YYNGEE. The CDR3 loop is CASSEGGGYNEQFF. As DNA, the CDR3 is TGTGCCAGCAGCGAGGGGGGAGGGTACAATGAGCAGTTCTTC.

The chain is built from TRBV29-1 and TRBJ2-1; D possibly corresponds to TRBD1 (6 bases). The CDR3 covers 14 residues. V gave up 5 bases and J gave up 3 bases, with 14 bases separating them. Germline V gene lookup returns CDR1 SQVTM and CDR2 ANQGSEA. This CDR3 reads CSVTDSTHYNEQFF. The CDR3 nucleotides are TGCAGCGTTACGGACAGTACTCACTACAATGAGCAGTTCTTC.

This clone appeared a few times. The chain combines TRBV10-2 with TRBJ1-1, with 7 bases matching TRBD1. The trim removed 7 bases at V and 6 bases at J, leaving 2 bases unmatched. The length of the CDR3 is 11 residues. CDR1 and CDR2 (germline): WSHSY, SAAADI. CDR3 protein: CASTQGAEAFF. The DNA for the CDR3 is TGCGCCAGCACCCAGGGGGCTGAAGCTTTCTTT.

The chain uses TRBV10-2 and TRBJ1-1; 9 nucleotides agree with TRBD1. The germline CDR1 and CDR2 sequences are WSHSY and SAAADI. This CDR3 region has 14 residues. Losses at the gene ends were 7 bases for V and 3 bases for J; bases not matched to a gene: 6. CDR3 coding DNA: TGCGCCAGCACGGGACAGGGTATATACACTGAAGCTTTCTTT. This translates into CASTGQGIYTEAFF.